A selection of T cell receptor beta chains follows, all from one sample in a study of T cells in localized non-small cell lung cancer. Repertoires were generated with immunoSEQ multiplex PCR, while TCRdb's copy carries only in-frame clones and drops some. Here the sample spans fewer than 4,500 clones, under 25% being singletons. Here the sequenced sample was lung tumor tissue, taken before any cancer treatment. These receptor sequences come from a female donor over 55 with stage II lung adenocarcinoma. The CDR3 runs from the conserved cysteine through the conserved F or W. The D gene is left open where the match is weak. Where a row states a size, it is once, few, many or the class of an expanded clone; other rows omit it.

>TRBV11-3|-|TRBJ1-4|few
TGTGCCAGCAGCACCGGGGGAGGGTTTGGTGAAAAACTGTTTTTT
CASSTGGGFGEKLFF
>TRBV19|-|TRBJ1-2|-
TGTGCCAGTAGTATAGCCACGGCTAGCTATGGCTACACCTTC
CASSIATASYGYTF
>TRBV9|-|TRBJ1-1|few
TGTGCCAGCAGTGGTCAAGCAATGAACACTGAAGCTTTCTTT
CASSGQAMNTEAFF
>TRBV6-8|-|TRBJ2-6|few
TGTGCCAGCAGCTCCCTAAAGGGAGGGGCCAACGTCCTGACTTTC
CASSSLKGGANVLTF
>TRBV28|TRBD1|TRBJ2-1|few
TGTGCCAGTCTGACCACCGGGACAGGGTACAATGAGCAGTTCTTC
CASLTTGTGYNEQFF
>TRBV6-8|-|TRBJ1-2|medium-sized
TGTGCCAGCATGGGAGCTCTTGGGGGCTACACCTTC
CASMGALGGYTF
>TRBV6-1|-|TRBJ1-1|-
TGTGCCAGCAGTGAAGCGCTGGTCACTGAAGCTTTCTTT
CASSEALVTEAFF
>TRBV18|-|TRBJ1-1|medium-sized
TGTGCCAGCGTCCGGGACAACATGAACACTGAAGCTTTCTTT
CASVRDNMNTEAFF
>TRBV14|-|TRBJ2-5|few
TGTGCCAGCAGCCAAGCGACGGGAGATGAGACCCAGTACTTC
CASSQATGDETQYF
>TRBV28|-|TRBJ2-1|medium-sized
TGTGCCAGCAGGCCGGGACGAATATTGAATGAGCAGTTCTTC
CASRPGRILNEQFF
>TRBV28|-|TRBJ1-2|-
TGTGCCAGCAGTGGAGCCTCCCGTAACTATGGCTACACCTTC
CASSGASRNYGYTF
>TRBV11-3|-|TRBJ1-5|-
TGTGCCAGCAGCTTTCAGGGTAGGAATCAGCCCCAGCATTTT
CASSFQGRNQPQHF
>TRBV11-3|-|TRBJ1-5|-
TGTGCCAGCACCTTACGGGCAGGGGATCAGCCCCAGCATTTT
CASTLRAGDQPQHF
>TRBV11-3|-|TRBJ2-2|few
TGTGCCAGCAGATATTACAGGGTTCAAATAACCGGGGAGCTGTTTTTT
CASRYYRVQITGELFF
>TRBV5-1|TRBD2|TRBJ2-1|once
TGCGCCAGCAGCTTGGCGGGACTAGCGGGAGTGGATGAGCAGTTCTTC
CASSLAGLAGVDEQFF
>TRBV11-3|TRBD2|TRBJ2-5|few
TGTGCCAGCAGCTTAGACCCTAGCGGGGGAGAGACCCAGTACTTC
CASSLDPSGGETQYF
>TRBV25-1|-|TRBJ1-2|many
TGTGCCAGCAGTGAAGGGGGGGGCGGCTACACCTTC
CASSEGGGGYTF
>TRBV5-1|-|TRBJ2-1|few
TGCGCCAGCAGCTTCGATATTGACGGCTACAATGAGCAGTTCTTC
CASSFDIDGYNEQFF
>TRBV19|-|TRBJ1-2|-
TGTGCCAGTAGTATGAGGCAGGGAAGGAGTGGCTACACCTTC
CASSMRQGRSGYTF
>TRBV19|TRBD1|TRBJ1-5|-
TGTGCCAGTAGTAGGGACAGGGGGCAGGTTCAGCCCCAGCATTTT
CASSRDRGQVQPQHF
>TRBV28|TRBD1|TRBJ2-2|-
TGTGCCAGCAGACGACAGGGTGGTTCAGGTTTGGAGCTGTTTTTT
CASRRQGGSGLELFF
>TRBV11-3|-|TRBJ2-3|medium-sized
TGTGCCAGCACCCCAGCGGGTAAAGTAACAGATACGCAGTATTTT
CASTPAGKVTDTQYF
>TRBV7-2|TRBD2|TRBJ2-1|-
TGTGCCAGCAGCTTTGCTAGCGGGAATGAGCAGTTCTTC
CASSFASGNEQFF
>TRBV14|-|TRBJ2-3|-
TGTGCCAGCAGCCAAGGGCAGAGCACAGATACGCAGTATTTT
CASSQGQSTDTQYF
>TRBV11-3|-|TRBJ1-5|few
TGTGCCAGCAGCTTAGGCGGACCGTCAGTCAATCAGCCCCAGCATTTT
CASSLGGPSVNQPQHF
>TRBV11-3|-|TRBJ2-7|-
TGTGCCAGCAGCTCGCCCGGGGTAAGATTCCACGAGCAGTACTTC
CASSSPGVRFHEQYF
>TRBV11-3|-|TRBJ2-3|few
TGTGCCAGCAGCCAAGGGGCGGGTAACACAGATACGCAGTATTTT
CASSQGAGNTDTQYF
>TRBV6-8|TRBD1|TRBJ1-2|few
TGTGCCAGCAGTGCGACAGGGGATAACTATGGCTACACCTTC
CASSATGDNYGYTF
>TRBV11-3|-|TRBJ2-7|many
TGTGCCAGCAGCTTAACCTACGCTAGCGAGTACTACGAGCAGTACTTC
CASSLTYASEYYEQYF
>TRBV6-8|-|TRBJ1-2|medium-sized
TGTGCCAGCAGCCCGAGGGGGTTCCCCTATGGCTACACCTTC
CASSPRGFPYGYTF
>TRBV23-1|-|TRBJ2-5|few
TGCGCCAGCAGCTTGTTCCTCCAAGAGACCCAGTACTTC
CASSLFLQETQYF
>TRBV6-8|-|TRBJ2-4|medium-sized
TGTGCCAGCAGTGAGGACGAAGCGAGGAGCCGCTCCATTCAGTACTTC
CASSEDEARSRSIQYF
>TRBV9|TRBD2|TRBJ2-1|few
TGTGCCAGCAGCCCCCCTCGCGGTACTAGCGGGAGGGCGGTTGAGCAGTTCTTC
CASSPPRGTSGRAVEQFF
>TRBV28|-|TRBJ1-1|medium-sized
TGTGCCAGCAGGGCGGGATACACTGAAGCTTTCTTT
CASRAGYTEAFF
>TRBV30|-|TRBJ1-6|few
TGTGCCTGGAGCCCTACAGGGCCTAATTCACCCCTCCACTTT
CAWSPTGPNSPLHF
>TRBV11-3|-|TRBJ2-7|-
TGTGCCAGCAGCTTAGACTACTCCACCTACGAGCAGTACTTC
CASSLDYSTYEQYF
>TRBV19|TRBD2|TRBJ2-2|-
TGTGCCAGTACCCAGTCGACTAGCGGGAGCTTTTTTGGCGGGGAGCTGTTTTTT
CASTQSTSGSFFGGELFF
>TRBV29-1|-|TRBJ2-3|-
TGCAGCGTTGATTCCCCAGTAGGGAACACAGATACGCAGTATTTT
CSVDSPVGNTDTQYF
>TRBV14|-|TRBJ1-4|-
TGTGCCAGCAGCCAAGATCATGCGGGGAAACTGTTTTTT
CASSQDHAGKLFF
>TRBV15|-|TRBJ1-1|-
TGTGCCACCAGCAGAGAGGGTGTAATAGATTGGAACACTGAAGCTTTCTTT
CATSREGVIDWNTEAFF
>TRBV9|TRBD1|TRBJ2-5|-
TGTGCCAGCAGCCCAACCGGGACAGGGTGGCAAGAGACCCAGTACTTC
CASSPTGTGWQETQYF
>TRBV6-1|TRBD1|TRBJ2-2|medium-sized
TGTGCCAGCAGTGAAGAAGGGACAGAAAACACCGGGGAGCTGTTTTTT
CASSEEGTENTGELFF
>TRBV19|TRBD1|TRBJ1-5|-
TGTGCCAGTAGTGACTTAGCCCCCCCAGGGGGAAGCAATCAGCCCCAGCATTTT
CASSDLAPPGGSNQPQHF
>TRBV28|-|TRBJ2-2|few
TGTGCCAGCAGTTTACTACGGGGGCCGAACACCGGGGAGCTGTTTTTT
CASSLLRGPNTGELFF
>TRBV9|-|TRBJ1-6|few
TGTGCCAGCAGCGTATCGACAGGCGGGAATTCACCCCTCCACTTT
CASSVSTGGNSPLHF
>TRBV5-1|-|TRBJ1-2|few
TGCGCCAGCAGCAGGGGCGGAGACGGCTATGGCTACACCTTC
CASSRGGDGYGYTF
>TRBV28|-|TRBJ2-2|-
TGTGCCAGCAGTTTATTTGGAATCGCGAACACCGGGGAGCTGTTTTTT
CASSLFGIANTGELFF
>TRBV28|TRBD2|TRBJ2-7|-
TGTGCCAGCAGTTTTGGTCTAGCGGACTACGAGCAGTACTTC
CASSFGLADYEQYF
>TRBV10-2|-|TRBJ1-2|-
TGCGCCAGCAGTGAGTTTAATAGGCCTACTGAAGGCTACACCTTC
CASSEFNRPTEGYTF
>TRBV11-3|TRBD2|TRBJ2-3|-
TGTGCCAGCAGCTTGGCTAGCGGGAGAGATACGCAGTATTTT
CASSLASGRDTQYF
>TRBV6-8|-|TRBJ2-3|-
TGTGCCAGCAGTGGGACTCCAGGGGGAGATACGCAGTATTTT
CASSGTPGGDTQYF
>TRBV28|TRBD1|TRBJ1-4|few
TGTGCCAGCAGCTCAGGGGGTGGAAAACTGTTTTTT
CASSSGGGKLFF
>TRBV28|-|TRBJ2-2|large
TGTGCCAGCAGTTCCACCTCCACTATGGACACCGGGGAGCTGTTTTTT
CASSSTSTMDTGELFF
>TRBV4-1|-|TRBJ1-4|medium-sized
TGCGCCAGCAGCCAAGCGCAGGTAGAGGAAAAACTGTTTTTT
CASSQAQVEEKLFF
>TRBV19|-|TRBJ2-6|-
TGTGCCAGTGCCATTTACAGGGCTGGGGCCAACGTCCTGACTTTC
CASAIYRAGANVLTF